The TCR beta chain under discussion was sequenced for a study of control samples from healthy donors and cancer patients. Here immunoSEQ multiplex PCR was the method, and the copy in TCRdb shows in-frame clones only, minus some. The table has roughly 92,000 clones, 85% to 90% seen once. Trimming cost V 6 bases and J 3 bases; bases outside gene matches: 17. This CDR3 spans 17 amino acids. In germline, CDR1 is MGHDK, CDR2 SYGVNS. The sequenced material came from blood. The rearrangement joins TRBV25-1 to TRBJ2-7; TRBD1 matches at 7 bases. The sequence was collected from a woman aged 45 to 65 in good health. The CDR3 DNA reads TGTGCCAGCAGCGACAGCGCCCTATCGGGACAGCTCTACGAGCAGTACTTC. This encodes CASSDSALSGQLYEQYF.